The 10 T cell receptor beta chains reported below all come from one sample, sequenced in a study of neoadjuvant anti-PD-1 for oral cavity cancer. The method was immunoSEQ multiplex PCR; TCRdb's version includes in-frame clones alone and lacks a portion of them. The sample has more than 12,000 clones, just over 70% seen once; the top ten hold about 3%. Material: PBMCs, obtained before nivolumab (anti-PD-1) treatment. Receptors originate from a person aged 35-79 years with oral cavity squamous cell carcinoma.

V usage is TRBV30 and J usage is TRBJ2-3; TRBD1 might be the D (5 bases). CDR1 is GTSNPN, CDR2 SVGIG, per germline (reference sequence). The ends were cut back, 3 bases at V and 4 bases at J, with 14 bases in the middle. The CDR3 has 14 amino acids. The CDR3 region has the DNA TGTGCCTGGAGAGGGGTTCTCGTCGCAGATACGCAGTATTTT. It translates to CAWRGVLVADTQYF.

The CDR3 here is CASSMTGRGASTDTQYF. The CDR3 coding sequence is TGTGCCAGTAGTATGACCGGGCGGGGGGCGAGCACAGATACGCAGTATTTT. The V gene is TRBV19, the J gene TRBJ2-3; 8 bases are a match to TRBD2. J gave up 0 bases and V 3 bases, and 8 bases lay outside the gene matches. Per the germline V gene, CDR1 is LNHDA and CDR2 is SQIVND (reference sequence). This CDR3 has 17 amino acids.

The rearrangement joins TRBV5-5 to TRBJ2-3; D is possibly TRBD1 (7 bases). Trimming removed 1 base at V and 3 bases at J, with 12 bases between. The length of the CDR3 is 15 residues. In germline, CDR1 is SGHKS, CDR2 YYEKEE (reference sequence). The CDR3 here is CASSLRGTATDTQYF. CDR3 sequence (DNA): TGTGCCAGCAGCTTGCGCGGGACAGCAACAGATACGCAGTATTTT.

The chain combines TRBV19 with TRBJ1-2, with 9 bases aligning to TRBD1. This CDR3 has 14 amino acids. CDR1 is LNHDA and CDR2 is SQIVND in the germline V gene (reference sequence). V lost 2 bases, J lost 7 bases, and 5 bases stayed unmatched. Here the CDR3 reads CASSITGGASGYTF. The CDR3 coding sequence is TGTGCCAGTAGTATAACAGGGGGCGCGAGTGGCTACACCTTC. Variable domain in full (rest from reference TRBV19 and TRBJ1-2): DGGITQSPKYLFRKEGQNVTLSCEQNLNHDAMYWYRQDPGQGLRLIYYSQIVNDFQKGDIAEGYSVSREKKESFPLTVTSAQKNPTAFYLCASSITGGASGYTFGSGTRLTVV.

The J gene is TRBJ1-5, the V gene TRBV7-9; D call uncertain. V dropped 5 bases and J dropped 8 bases, with 13 bases sitting between them. Germline V gives CDR1 SEHNR, CDR2 FQNEAQ (reference sequence). This CDR3 has 13 residues. The CDR3 region has the DNA TGTGCCAGCAGCCTGGACCCAGAGAAGCCCCAGCATTTT. Amino acids: CASSLDPEKPQHF.

This clone was found a few times. The chain couples TRBV2 to TRBJ2-5, with D tentatively TRBD1 (6 bases). This CDR3 comprises 16 residues. Germline V gene data show CDR1 as SNHLY and CDR2 as FYNNEI. Trimming stripped 2 bases from V and 1 base from J, with 14 bases between. In DNA, the CDR3 is TGTGCCAGCAGTGAACAGGGGTTGTCGATCCAAGAGACCCAGTACTTC. This translates into CASSEQGLSIQETQYF.

This chain joins TRBV5-5 and TRBJ1-5, with D maybe TRBD1 (6 bases). This CDR3 region has 14 residues. V lost 0 bases and J 6 bases, leaving 10 bases between the germline ends. The germline CDR1 and CDR2 sequences are SGHKS and YYEKEE (reference sequence). CDR3 in DNA: TGTGCCAGCAGCTTGGAACAGGGAAGTCAGCCCCAGCATTTT. Its translation: CASSLEQGSQPQHF.

The V and J genes are TRBV15 and TRBJ1-2, with a weak D call TRBD1 (5 bases). Germline V lookup: CDR1 LNHNV, CDR2 YYDKDF (reference sequence). V shed 0 bases and J shed 3 bases, with 8 bases lying between them. This CDR3 is built from 14 residues. The CDR3 reads CATSREGGDYGYTF. Written as DNA, the CDR3 is TGTGCCACCAGCAGAGAAGGAGGGGACTATGGCTACACCTTC.

The chain employs TRBV2 and TRBJ2-3; TRBD1 matches 10 bases. The junction had 8 bases not matched to a gene; V was cut back by 1 base and J by 4 bases. The CDR3 runs 17 residues. Germline lookup yields CDR1 SNHLY and CDR2 FYNNEI. The CDR3 DNA reads TGTGCCAGCAGTGAAGTCAGAGCCGGGACAGGGGCAGATACGCAGTATTTT. Translated: CASSEVRAGTGADTQYF. Supplemented by reference TRBV2 and TRBJ2-3, the full variable domain reads EPEVTQTPSHQVTQMGQEVILRCVPISNHLYFYWYRQILGQKVEFLVSFYNNEISEKSEIFDDQFSVERPDGSNFTLKIRSTKLEDSAMYFCASSEVRAGTGADTQYFGPGTRLTVL.

The chain links TRBV5-1 to TRBJ1-2; possibly TRBD1 for D (5 bases). CDR1 and CDR2 (germline): SGHRS, YFSETQ. Between the trimmed V and J ends, which lost 3 bases and 0 bases, there was a span of 18 bases. The length of the CDR3 is 17 residues. Here the CDR3 reads CASSSFGAWGSNYGYTF. Written as DNA, the CDR3 is TGCGCCAGCAGCTCCTTCGGGGCCTGGGGATCTAACTATGGCTACACCTTC.